This T cell receptor (beta chain) is from a study of T cells in Graves' hyperthyroidism and ophthalmopathy. RNA transcripts gave rise to amplified TCR beta CDR3 regions. The primer set for the first-round RT-PCR of the TCR CDR3 was HTBI. One entry per CDR3 protein results from TCRdb running MiXCR on the multiplex PCR reads. Of about 640,000 distinct CDR3 sequences listed, around 20% are singletons. With 0 bases removed from V and 3 bases from J, the gap between germline ends came to 11 bases. There are 15 residues in the CDR3. Germline loops: CDR1 MGHRA, CDR2 YSYEKL. The chain links TRBV4-1 to TRBJ1-2, with D tentatively TRBD1 (5 bases). Sequencing was performed on blood. The sequence was obtained from a man aged 25 to 40 with Graves' ophthalmopathy. In nucleotides, the CDR3 is TGCGCCAGCAGCCAAGAAATCCAGGGCCACTATGGCTACACCTTC. Translation: CASSQEIQGHYGYTF.